This paragraph reports one T cell receptor beta chain. What it recognizes is unknown. Every donor was a Caucasian adult from Nashville, Tennessee. The CDR3 has 16 residues. Germline V gene sequence: CDR1 SGHVS, CDR2 FNYEAQ. V was pared by 0 bases and J by 10 bases, with 14 bases of the junction left unmatched. Deep-level settings were used for running the assay. Some clones are missing from TCRdb's copy, which holds only in-frame ones; the method was immunoSEQ multiplex PCR. The sample holds some 980,000 clones, around three quarters seen once. This sample was taken from a study of shared clonotypes between healthy human individuals. The study's findings and limits: For naive CD4 cells, around 5.1% of clonotypes were shared across a few donors. Against clonotypes common to all four donors, non-shared ones had lower generation probabilities.

The V gene is TRBV7-6, the J gene TRBJ2-5; TRBD1 matches 7 bases. Sequenced: memory CD4+ T cells sorted from blood. Subset given: CD45RA-negative fraction. The receptor comes from a man aged 18-30 years in good health. In nucleotides, the CDR3 is TGTGCCAGCAGCTTAGCAGGACAGGCTGTTGGGAAGGACCAGTACTTC. Translated, it gives CASSLAGQAVGKDQYF.